Below, 8 T cell receptor beta chains from the same sample are listed, as sequenced in a study of glioma-infiltrating T cells. Using RNA template, CDR3s of TCR alpha and beta were amplified with iRepertoire arm-PCR. Each CDR3 protein is one row after TCRdb ran MiXCR on the multiplex PCR reads. The sample includes a few hundred thousand distinct CDR3 sequences, more than 35% of them seen just once. The material sequenced was glioma tissue, nonneoplastic brain tissue, or PBMCs (not recorded which). The source of these receptors is a human donor with low-grade glioma or glioblastoma, undergoing nonglioma brain surgery, or in good health (not recorded which).

The chain is built from TRBV5-4 and TRBJ1-2, with D possibly matching TRBD1 (6 bases). Trimming cost V 4 bases and J 2 bases, with 15 bases left between them. CDR3 length: 15 amino acids. From germline, CDR1 is SGHNT and CDR2 YYREEE (reference sequence). The CDR3 reads CASSKGVAANYGYTF. Here the CDR3 DNA reads TGTGCCAGCAGCAAGGGGGTGGCAGCCAACTATGGCTACACCTTC.

The chain is built from TRBV20-1 and TRBJ2-4; the match to TRBD2 covers 8 bases. J was trimmed by 9 bases and V by 3 bases; bases with no gene match: 16. Germline CDR1 reads DFQATT; CDR2 reads SNEGSKA (reference sequence). The CDR3 contains 16 residues. CDR3 in amino acids: CSARAAGGGLGGIQYF. CDR3 DNA: TGCAGTGCTAGGGCTGCCGGGGGGGGCCTCGGGGGCATTCAGTACTTC.

The V gene is TRBV6-6, the J gene TRBJ1-5, with 7 nucleotides matching TRBD1. CDR3 length: 14 residues. Trimming took 3 bases from V and 7 from J; bases not matched to a gene: 6. Germline V lookup: CDR1 MNHNY, CDR2 SVGAGI (reference sequence). The CDR3 region has the DNA TGTGCCAGCAGTTATCCAGGGGGGAAACAGCCCCAGCATTTT. It yields the protein CASSYPGGKQPQHF.

With regard to this clonotype: One end of the junction fails to match germline, which may point to a read error. The chain uses TRBV7-9 and TRBJ2-7, with 10 bases fitting TRBD2. CDR3 length equals 17 residues. Germline loops: CDR1 SEHNR, CDR2 FQNEAQ (reference sequence). CDR3 DNA: TGTGCTAGCAGCTTAGAGTCCAGCGGGAGGGCCGCGTACGAGCAGTACTTC. This encodes CASSLESSGRAAYEQYF.

In this sample, this clonotype turned up a few times. This rearrangement joins TRBV18 to TRBJ2-3; 8 bases are shared with TRBD2. V gave up 3 bases and J gave up 0 bases; unmatched junction bases: 2. Germline CDR1 reads KGHSH; CDR2 reads LQKENI. There are 15 residues in the CDR3. The CDR3 DNA is TGTGCCAGCTCACCTCCTAGCGGGAGCACAGATACGCAGTATTTT. It translates to CASSPPSGSTDTQYF. The variable domain in full, with the rest retrieved from reference TRBV18 and TRBJ2-3, is NAGVMQNPRHLVRRRGQEARLRCSPMKGHSHVYWYRQLPEEGLKFMVYLQKENIIDESGMPKERFSAEFPKEGPSILRIQQVVRGDSAAYFCASSPPSGSTDTQYFGPGTRLTVL.

The table lists this clonotype with many counts. V is TRBV28 and J is TRBJ1-1; maybe TRBD1 (6 bases). Germline CDR1 reads MDHEN; CDR2 reads SYDVKM. V was trimmed by 7 bases and J by 11 bases, leaving 17 bases between them. CDR3 length: 12 amino acids. CDR3 sequence: CASKGTSQGAFF. CDR3 nucleotide sequence: TGTGCCAGCAAGGGCACCTCCCAGGGGGCTTTCTTT.

This clonotype has a count of ten or more. This chain uses TRBV28 with TRBJ2-7, with D perhaps matching TRBD1 (5 bases). CDR1 is MDHEN, CDR2 SYDVKM, per germline. There are 14 residues in the CDR3. The V gene lost 3 bases and the J gene lost 2 bases, with 11 bases spanning the gap. DNA of the CDR3: TGTGCCAGCAGTTTCAACAGGTTCACCTACGAGCAGTACTTC. Translated: CASSFNRFTYEQYF.

This rearrangement joins TRBV28 to TRBJ2-7, with 8 bases identical to TRBD2. From germline, CDR1 is MDHEN and CDR2 SYDVKM. Unmatched junction bases numbered 6, after V lost 6 bases and J lost 5 bases. The CDR3 spans 13 residues. CDR3 coding DNA: TGTGCCAGCAGCCCAGCGGGAGCGGACGAGCAGTACTTC. This sequence encodes CASSPAGADEQYF.